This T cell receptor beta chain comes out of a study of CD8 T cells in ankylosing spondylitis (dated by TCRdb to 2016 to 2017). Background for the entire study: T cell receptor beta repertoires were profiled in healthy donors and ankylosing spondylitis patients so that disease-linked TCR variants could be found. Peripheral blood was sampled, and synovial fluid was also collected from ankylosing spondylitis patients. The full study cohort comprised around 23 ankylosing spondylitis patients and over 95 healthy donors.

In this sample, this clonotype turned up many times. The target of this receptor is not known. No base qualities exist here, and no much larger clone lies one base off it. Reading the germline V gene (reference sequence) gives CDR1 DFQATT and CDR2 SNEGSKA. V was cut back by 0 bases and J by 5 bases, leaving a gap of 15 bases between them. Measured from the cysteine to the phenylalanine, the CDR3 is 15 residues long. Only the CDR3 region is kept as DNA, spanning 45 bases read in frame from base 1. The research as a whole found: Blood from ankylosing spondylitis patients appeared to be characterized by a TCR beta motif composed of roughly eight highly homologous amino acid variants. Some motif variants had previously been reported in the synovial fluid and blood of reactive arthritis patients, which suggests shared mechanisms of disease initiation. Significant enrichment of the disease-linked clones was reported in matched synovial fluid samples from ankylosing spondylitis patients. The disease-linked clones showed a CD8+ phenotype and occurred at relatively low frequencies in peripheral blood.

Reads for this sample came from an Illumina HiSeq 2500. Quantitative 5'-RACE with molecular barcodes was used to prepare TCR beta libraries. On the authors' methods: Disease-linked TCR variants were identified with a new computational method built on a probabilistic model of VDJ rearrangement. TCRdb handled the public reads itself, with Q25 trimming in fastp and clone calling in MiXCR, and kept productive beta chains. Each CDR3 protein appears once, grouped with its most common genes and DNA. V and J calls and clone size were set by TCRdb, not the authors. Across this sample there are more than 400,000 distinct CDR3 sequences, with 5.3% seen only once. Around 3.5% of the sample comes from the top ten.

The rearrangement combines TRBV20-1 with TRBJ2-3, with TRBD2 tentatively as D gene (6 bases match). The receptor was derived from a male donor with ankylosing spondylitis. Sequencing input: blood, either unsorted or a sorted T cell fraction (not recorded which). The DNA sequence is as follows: TGCAGTGCTAGAGAAATAAGCGGGCCCGGAGATACGCAGTATTTT. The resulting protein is CSAREISGPGDTQYF.